Presented here are 11 T cell receptor beta chains from one specimen sequenced in a study of cytotoxic CD8 clonotypes in ibrutinib-treated CLL. Repertoires were generated with immunoSEQ multiplex PCR, while TCRdb's copy carries only in-frame clones and drops some. The table has around 140,000 clones, about 72% seen once. The material sequenced was PBMCs, taken after 12 months of ibrutinib treatment. The receptors derive from a human donor with chronic lymphocytic leukemia.

The chain is built from TRBV7-9 and TRBJ1-1; D remains ambiguous. This CDR3 has 11 residues. The V end was cut by 8 bases, the J end by 1 base, with 5 bases between. Germline V lookup: CDR1 SEHNR, CDR2 FQNEAQ (reference sequence). DNA for the CDR3: TGTGCCAGCCAAACGAACACTGAAGCTTTCTTT. Its translation: CASQTNTEAFF.

V is TRBV5-4 and J is TRBJ2-3; D unclear. This CDR3 region has 14 residues. V lost 0 bases to trimming and J lost 4 bases, with 9 bases between them. Germline V gives CDR1 SGHNT, CDR2 YYREEE (reference sequence). Here the CDR3 reads CASSLGRGADTQYF. For the CDR3, the DNA is TGTGCCAGCAGCTTGGGGCGTGGGGCAGATACGCAGTATTTT.

This clone was detected only a few times. The chain uses TRBV19 and TRBJ1-5; TRBD1 might be the D (5 bases). V was pared by 5 bases and J by 5 bases, with 16 bases between. From germline, CDR1 is LNHDA and CDR2 SQIVND (reference sequence). There are 15 residues in the CDR3. The CDR3 protein is CASSRDIRADQPQHF. The CDR3 DNA is TGTGCCAGTAGTCGAGACATCAGGGCTGATCAGCCCCAGCATTTT. The full variable domain, its missing parts supplied by reference TRBV19 and TRBJ1-5, is DGGITQSPKYLFRKEGQNVTLSCEQNLNHDAMYWYRQDPGQGLRLIYYSQIVNDFQKGDIAEGYSVSREKKESFPLTVTSAQKNPTAFYLCASSRDIRADQPQHFGDGTRLSIL.

V is TRBV5-1 and J is TRBJ1-4, with D possibly TRBD1 on 6 matching bases. Germline-derived CDR1 and CDR2 are SGHRS and YFSETQ. Trimming shortened V by 2 bases and J by 5 bases, and 10 bases separated the two germline ends. This CDR3 spans 14 amino acids. The CDR3 sequence is CASSLGGPNEKLFF. DNA of the CDR3: TGCGCCAGCAGCTTAGGGGGGCCAAATGAAAAACTGTTTTTT.

J is TRBJ2-1 and V is TRBV6-5; D is ambiguous. Deletions cut 0 bases from V and 10 bases from J, with 10 bases between. Germline CDR1 reads MNHEY; CDR2 reads SVGAGI. The CDR3 contains 13 residues. The CDR3 nucleotides read TGTGCCAGCAGTTACTCAAGTAAGGGCGAGCAGTTCTTC. Protein product: CASSYSSKGEQFF.

The chain uses TRBV5-1 and TRBJ2-5, with no clear D. Deletions cut 4 bases from V and 1 base from J, with 14 bases between. Germline values: CDR1 SGHRS, CDR2 YFSETQ. CDR3 length equals 15 residues. CDR3 nucleotides: TGCGCCAGCAGCCCCAATGGTCCCTCCCAAGAGACCCAGTACTTC. Protein: CASSPNGPSQETQYF.

This clone was detected a few times. The chain uses TRBV27 and TRBJ2-2; 10 bases agree with TRBD2. This CDR3 has 16 residues. CDR1 and CDR2 (germline): MNHEY, SMNVEV (reference sequence). J gave up 9 bases and V 5 bases, and 12 bases lay outside the gene matches. CDR3 residues: CASSARGAGGPWELFF. CDR3 nucleotide sequence: TGTGCCAGCAGTGCCCGGGGAGCGGGAGGGCCTTGGGAGCTGTTTTTT.

This clone has just a few counts. The gene calls are TRBV7-9 and TRBJ2-1; 8 bases agree with TRBD2. The CDR3 consists of 19 residues. The germline gives CDR1 SEHNR, CDR2 FQNEAQ (reference sequence). The V segment lost 2 bases and the J segment 2 bases; nucleotides outside the gene matches: 14. CDR3 nucleotide sequence: TGTGCCAGCAGCTTACGGGGGGGAATTAGGAGGGACGCCTACAATGAGCAGTTCTTC. It translates to CASSLRGGIRRDAYNEQFF.

This sequence joins TRBV11-3 and TRBJ2-3; D is possibly TRBD1 (5 bases). Germline V CDR1 and CDR2: SGHNT, YENEEA. Deletions cut 2 bases from V and 3 bases from J, with 9 bases between. The CDR3 has 14 residues. CDR3 residues: CASSLRQTTDTQYF. The CDR3 region has the DNA TGTGCCAGCAGCTTAAGACAGACGACAGATACGCAGTATTTT.

V gene TRBV9 combines with J gene TRBJ2-5, with D possibly matching TRBD1 (5 bases). The CDR3 extends over 16 amino acids. CDR1 and CDR2 (germline): SGDLS, YYNGEE. Trimming removed 0 bases at V and 2 bases at J, with 14 bases between. CDR3 protein: CASSVATGQGQETQYF. The CDR3 DNA reads as TGTGCCAGCAGCGTAGCTACTGGGCAGGGTCAAGAGACCCAGTACTTC.

In the case of this clone: The germline gene is not matched at one end of the junction; a read error may be the cause. The genes are TRBV2 and TRBJ2-3, with 7 bases fitting TRBD1. Looked up from germline, CDR1 is SNHLY and CDR2 is FYNNEI. The CDR3 has 15 amino acids. CDR3 sequence (DNA): TGTGCCAGCAGGGAAGACAGGGATTTCGGAGATACGCAGTATTTT. Its protein is CASREDRDFGDTQYF. Supplemented by reference TRBV2 and TRBJ2-3, the full variable domain reads EPEVTQTPSHQVTQMGQEVILRCVPISNHLYFYWYRQILGQKVEFLVSFYNNEISEKSEIFDDQFSVERPDGSNFTLKIRSTKLEDSAMYFCASREDRDFGDTQYFGPGTRLTVL.